The sequence of this T cell receptor beta chain was determined in a study of T-cell memory formation after mild COVID-19 (dated by TCRdb to the early 2020s). Looking at the study overall: Most TCR sequence clusters were specific to one of the two donors. T-cell clones expanding and contracting after mild COVID-19 in two donors were tracked by longitudinal TCRalpha and TCRbeta repertoire sequencing. The cohort comprised two young, previously healthy adult volunteers, one female and one male.

PBMCs were isolated by Ficoll-Paque density gradient centrifugation. Points the paper makes about the study in general: Some responding clones were detected in pre-infection memory, which suggested that pre-existing cross-reactive memory T cells had joined the SARS-CoV-2 response. Balanced CD4/CD8 phenotypes were observed for clones contracting from day 15 to 85, whereas a bias towards CD4+ was observed for a second wave of clones expanding from day 15 to 37. Contracting CD4+ clones were found mainly in CM and EM memory subsets, while CD8+ clones were enriched in EMRA. The study covered only a couple of mild cases, and larger cohorts including severe cases with pre-infection samples were considered necessary. Whether the second-wave clones peaking on day 37 were SARS-CoV-2 specific was not confirmed.

V is reduced by 1 base and J by 5 bases, leaving a spacing of 9 bases between them. CDR1 and CDR2 were assigned from the germline V gene as SGHTA and FQGNSA. Spanning cysteine to phenylalanine, the CDR3 consists of 14 amino acids. The entry retains the CDR3 DNA only, 42 bases that are in frame from base 1. A word on this clonotype: Its antigen specificity is not known. Within one base of it there is no much larger clone, and no base qualities were kept.

Sequencer: Illumina NovaSeq 6000. TCRalpha and TCRbeta cDNA libraries were constructed by 5'RACE with constant-segment primers, with sample barcodes and unique molecular identifiers being introduced. Trizol reagent was used to extract RNA from every sample. The libraries were amplified in two PCR steps, and the second step added a second sample barcode and Illumina TruSeq adapters. Sequencing of libraries was performed on an Illumina NovaSeq with 2 x 150 bp paired-end reads. The authors processed their data as follows. Demultiplexing of reads and collapsing into UMI-guided consensus sequences were performed with migec v1.2.7. With mixcr v2.1.11, UMI consensuses were aligned to TRA and TRB V and J templates and assembled into clonotypes. A clonotype was counted as expanded or contracted only when both edgeR and NoisET called the clonotype significant, with the noise models trained on biological replicates. For edgeR calls, the cutoffs were a false discovery rate-adjusted p below 0.01 and a log2 fold-change threshold of 1. As an exploratory analysis of dynamics, max-normalized trajectories of the 1000 most abundant clonotypes were examined with PCA combined with hierarchical clustering. Each responding clone was given a CD4 or CD8 phenotype based on the CD4+ and CD8+ repertoires, which had been sequenced separately. TCRdb handled the public reads itself, with Q25 trimming in fastp and clone calling in MiXCR, and kept productive beta chains. Rows with one shared CDR3 protein collapse into an entry with the most common genes and DNA. The V and J calls were determined by TCRdb, not by the authors. The sample table lists about 140,000 distinct CDR3 sequences, roughly 14% of them with a count of one. The ten top clones hold 13% to 15% of the sample.

The chain employs TRBV7-2 and TRBJ2-1; TRBD2 might be the D gene, on 6 matching bases. The receptor was derived from an adult woman who had mild COVID-19 (a few samples of this study predate the infection). The sample titles of this study are shuffled in the database, so cell type and time point are left out; the donor was told from shared clones. The sequenced sample consisted of PBMCs or a T cell subset sorted from them (not recorded which). The CDR3 protein is CASSLDLANNEQFF. The DNA sequence reads TGTGCCAGCAGCTTAGACCTAGCGAACAATGAGCAGTTCTTC.